These 17 T cell receptor beta chains came from one sample sequenced in a study of vaccination effects on CD4 cells after COVID-19. These receptors are not linked to any known antigen. After expansion with viral peptide pools in the ViraFEST assay, antigen-specific CD4+ T cells were sequenced. Subsequent to 10 days of culture, CD4+ T cells were isolated. Recipients of the vaccine had no prior SARS-CoV-2 infection and negative nucleocapsid antibodies. TCRdb's table, derived via immunoSEQ multiplex PCR, lists solely in-frame clones and lacks some. The data show tens of thousands of clones, roughly four fifths seen once. The source material was CD4+ T cells from PBMCs cultured with HCoV-NL63 spike peptides, sampled before COVID-19 vaccination. These receptors were obtained from a human donor who received a COVID-19 vaccine.

The chain combines TRBV20-1 with TRBJ1-6; unclear D gene. There are 13 residues in the CDR3. The germline V gene encodes CDR1 DFQATT and CDR2 SNEGSKA (reference sequence). Trimming removed 3 bases from V and 5 bases from J, with 8 bases in between. The CDR3 bases are TGCAGTGCTAGTAAACAGAATAATTCACCCCTCCACTTT. It encodes CSASKQNNSPLHF.

The rearrangement joins TRBV28 to TRBJ1-1; D is possibly TRBD1 (6 bases). Germline lookup yields CDR1 MDHEN and CDR2 SYDVKM. This CDR3 region has 15 residues. Trimming stripped 4 bases from V and 1 base from J, with 13 bases between. For the CDR3, the DNA is TGTGCCAGCAGTTCCCCGACAGGCACGAACACTGAAGCTTTCTTT. It encodes CASSSPTGTNTEAFF. Filled out from reference TRBV28 and TRBJ1-1, the complete variable domain reads DVKVTQSSRYLVKRTGEKVFLECVQDMDHENMFWYRQDPGLGLRLIYFSYDVKMKEKGDIPEGYSVSREKKERFSLILESASTNQTSMYLCASSSPTGTNTEAFFGQGTRLTVV.

The chain joins TRBV6-6 to TRBJ2-3; 9 nucleotides match TRBD2. CDR3 size: 21 residues. Germline V lookup: CDR1 MNHNY, CDR2 SVGAGI (reference sequence). With V trimmed by 6 bases and J by 7 bases, 29 bases remained unmatched. The CDR3 sequence is CASSPNVNSGSRSHLAYTQYF. CDR3 coding DNA: TGTGCCAGCAGCCCCAACGTAAATAGCGGGAGTAGGTCCCATCTTGCATATACGCAGTATTTT.

The chain employs TRBV7-9 and TRBJ1-1, with D perhaps TRBD1 (5 bases). V lost 5 bases and J lost 4, with 11 bases in between. There are 13 residues in the CDR3. CDR1 is SEHNR, CDR2 FQNEAQ, per germline (reference sequence). The CDR3 nucleotides are TGTGCCAGCAGCGAGTGGGGGAGCACTGAAGCTTTCTTT. It yields the protein CASSEWGSTEAFF. Filled out from reference TRBV7-9 and TRBJ1-1, the complete variable domain reads DTGVSQNPRHKITKRGQNVTFRCDPISEHNRLYWYRQTLGQGPEFLTYFQNEAQLEKSRLLSDRFSAERPKGSFSTLEIQRTEQGDSAMYLCASSEWGSTEAFFGQGTRLTVV.

CDR3 region: CASSLGGAQETQYF. CDR3 coding DNA: TGCGCCAGCAGCTTGGGGGGAGCGCAAGAGACCCAGTACTTC. The J gene is TRBJ2-5, the V gene TRBV5-1; maybe TRBD2 (5 bases). The V end lost 0 bases, the J end lost 2 bases, and 8 bases lay between the germline ends. The CDR3 is made up of 14 amino acids. Germline V gene data show CDR1 as SGHRS and CDR2 as YFSETQ.

The chain links TRBV7-9 to TRBJ2-3; possible D gene TRBD1, 5 bases. The CDR3 is made up of 15 amino acids. Between the trimmed V and J ends, which lost 5 bases and 2 bases, there was a span of 14 bases. CDR1 is SEHNR, CDR2 FQNEAQ, per germline (reference sequence). The chain's CDR3 is CASSRQIPYTDTQYF. CDR3 coding DNA: TGTGCCAGCAGCCGACAGATACCCTACACAGATACGCAGTATTTT.

This clone was detected a few times. This chain links TRBV4-1 with TRBJ2-7, with TRBD2 identical over 10 bases. With 0 bases clipped from V and 1 base from J, the junction kept 6 bases outside the gene matches. Germline CDR1 is MGHRA and CDR2 is YSYEKL. This CDR3 spans 17 amino acids. The CDR3 sequence is CASSQDGQREGSYEQYF. Here the CDR3 DNA reads TGCGCCAGCAGCCAAGATGGCCAGCGGGAGGGGTCCTACGAGCAGTACTTC.

The gene calls are TRBV30 and TRBJ2-7; TRBD1 aligns across 8 bases. Looked up from germline, CDR1 is GTSNPN and CDR2 is SVGIG (reference sequence). Trimming cost V 0 bases and J 6 bases; bases outside gene matches: 7. The CDR3 is 14 amino acids. CDR3 DNA sequence: TGTGCCTGGAGTGTAATGGGACAGGCGGCCGAGCAGTACTTC. Translation: CAWSVMGQAAEQYF.

The chain couples TRBV13 to TRBJ2-7; 11 bases map to TRBD2. CDR3 length: 16 amino acids. Germline V CDR1 and CDR2: PRHDT, FYEKMQ (reference sequence). With 4 bases clipped from V and 4 bases from J, the junction kept 9 bases outside the gene matches. CDR3: CASSSSGGYGLYEQYF. The DNA of the CDR3 is TGTGCCAGCAGCTCTAGCGGGGGGTATGGACTGTACGAGCAGTACTTC.

This clone was observed once. V is TRBV29-1 and J is TRBJ2-3; 10 bases align to TRBD2. The CDR3 loop spans 15 amino acids. Germline CDR1 SQVTM, CDR2 ANQGSEA. Trimming removed 6 bases from V and 3 bases from J; junction bases left unmatched: 9. The CDR3 here is CSVAPSGSLTDTQYF. CDR3 nucleotide sequence: TGCAGCGTGGCGCCTAGCGGGAGTCTTACAGATACGCAGTATTTT.

V gene TRBV5-1 combines with J gene TRBJ2-3; 8 positions agree with TRBD1. There are 15 residues in the CDR3. Germline V gives CDR1 SGHRS, CDR2 YFSETQ. V lost 0 bases to trimming and J lost 1 base; unmatched junction nucleotides: 1. The chain's CDR3 is CASSLVQGGTDTQYF. In DNA, the CDR3 is TGCGCCAGCAGCTTGGTACAGGGGGGCACAGATACGCAGTATTTT.

The chain combines TRBV5-1 with TRBJ2-5; 7 bases are shared with TRBD1. Per the germline V gene, CDR1 is SGHRS and CDR2 is YFSETQ. The CDR3 is 15 amino acids. V was clipped by 1 base and J by 2 bases; unmatched bases: 5. The CDR3 DNA sequence: TGCGCCAGCAGCTTGTACGGGGACAGACAAGAGACCCAGTACTTC. It yields the protein CASSLYGDRQETQYF.

This clone was found once. This rearrangement joins TRBV30 to TRBJ1-5; maybe TRBD1 (6 bases). The germline CDR1 and CDR2 sequences are GTSNPN and SVGIG (reference sequence). V lost 4 bases, J lost 11 bases, and 24 bases lay in between. The CDR3 is 15 residues long. The CDR3, as DNA: TGTGCCTGGACTCCGAGGGGGGGTCCCGGTTCGGCCCAGCATTTT. Its translation: CAWTPRGGPGSAQHF.

This clone has a single count. The chain recombines TRBV28 with TRBJ1-5, with 11 bases that match TRBD1. CDR1 and CDR2 from the germline V gene are MDHEN and SYDVKM. J was trimmed by 5 bases and V by 6 bases; bases with no gene match: 9. CDR3 length equals 16 residues. The CDR3 is CASSLLPGQGDQPQHF. CDR3 nucleotides: TGTGCCAGCAGCCTGTTACCGGGACAGGGGGATCAGCCCCAGCATTTT.

The chain links TRBV2 to TRBJ2-1, with 7 bases fitting TRBD2. The CDR3 extends over 15 amino acids. V was pared by 3 bases and J by 0 bases, with 2 bases of the junction left unmatched. Germline V gene lookup returns CDR1 SNHLY and CDR2 FYNNEI. The CDR3 protein is CASSEERGSYNEQFF. The CDR3 region has the DNA TGTGCCAGCAGTGAGGAGCGGGGCTCCTACAATGAGCAGTTCTTC.

The chain carries TRBV28 and TRBJ1-6, with TRBD1 matching 10 bases. The CDR3 loop spans 16 amino acids. Germline loops: CDR1 MDHEN, CDR2 SYDVKM. Trimming removed 6 bases from V and 7 bases from J; junction bases left unmatched: 9. In DNA, the CDR3 is TGTGCCAGCAGCGAATTGGGACAGGGGAAAAATTCACCCCTCCACTTT. Protein product: CASSELGQGKNSPLHF.

This chain uses TRBV6-5 with TRBJ2-6; 7 nucleotides line up with TRBD1. The J segment lost 12 bases and the V segment lost 5 bases, leaving 10 bases of the junction unmatched. From germline, CDR1 is MNHEY and CDR2 SVGAGI. The CDR3 sequence is 14 residues long. In nucleotides, the CDR3 is TGTGCCAGCAGTCGGACAGGATTCGTTAGCGTCCTGACTTTC. Translating gives CASSRTGFVSVLTF.